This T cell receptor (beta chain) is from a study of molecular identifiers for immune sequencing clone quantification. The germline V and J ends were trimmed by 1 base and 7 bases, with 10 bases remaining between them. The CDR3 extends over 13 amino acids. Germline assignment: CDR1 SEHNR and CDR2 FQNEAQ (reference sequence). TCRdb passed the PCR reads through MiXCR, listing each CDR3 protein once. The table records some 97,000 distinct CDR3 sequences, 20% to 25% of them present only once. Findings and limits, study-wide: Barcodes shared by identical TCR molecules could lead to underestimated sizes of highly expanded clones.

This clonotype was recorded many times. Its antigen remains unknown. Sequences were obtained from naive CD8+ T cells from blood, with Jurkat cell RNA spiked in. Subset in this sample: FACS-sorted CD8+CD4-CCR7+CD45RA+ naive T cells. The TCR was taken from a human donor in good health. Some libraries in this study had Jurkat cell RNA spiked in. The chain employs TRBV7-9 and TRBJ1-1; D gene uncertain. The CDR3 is CASSLGVGVEAFF. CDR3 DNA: TGTGCCAGCAGCTTAGGGGTCGGGGTTGAAGCTTTCTTT.